What follows describes a single T cell receptor beta chain. Its target is not known. Expressed TCRB transcripts were sequenced because the isolated RNA had all been reverse transcribed beforehand. The assay was immunoSEQ multiplex PCR, and TCRdb's table has in-frame clones only and misses some. The data contain more than 120,000 clones, around an eighth of them singletons. This record comes from a study of beta chain features in type 1 diabetes. Study findings and constraints: TCRB CDR3s from Type 1 diabetes patients were moderately but significantly shorter in all four CD4+ subsets.

Trimming cost V 4 bases and J 11 bases; bases outside gene matches: 11. In germline, CDR1 is SNHLY, CDR2 FYNNEI. The CDR3 is 13 residues long. The receptor comes from a man aged 18 to 29 with type 1 diabetes. This chain uses TRBV2 with TRBJ2-7; 7 bases agree with TRBD1. Sequencing was performed on central memory CD4+ T cells from blood. CDR3 residues: CASSGGTASIEYF. DNA of the CDR3: TGTGCCAGCAGTGGGGGGACAGCGAGTATTGAGTACTTC.